A selection of T cell receptor beta chains follows, all from one sample in a study of PD-1 blockade in classical Hodgkin lymphoma. Data came from immunoSEQ multiplex PCR; TCRdb stores just in-frame clones and leaves some out. This table has just under 100,000 clones, roughly 84% appearing once. Sequencing used peripheral blood mononuclear cells (PBMCs), obtained at baseline. The receptors come from a human donor with classical Hodgkin lymphoma. The CDR3 runs from the conserved cysteine through the conserved F or W. D genes are given only for firm matches. Only some rows state a clone size, as once, few, many or a class for expanded clones.

V	D	size	J	CDR3	DNA
TRBV19	TRBD2	once	TRBJ2-2	CASSIGLTSGGLNTGELFF	TGTGCCAGTAGTATAGGGCTGACTAGCGGGGGGTTGAACACCGGGGAGCTGTTTTTT
TRBV2	.	.	TRBJ1-4	CATAQIATNEKLFF	TGTGCCACCGCCCAGATTGCAACTAATGAAAAACTGTTTTTT
TRBV30	.	.	TRBJ2-5	CAWSVGGSSGDPQETQYF	TGTGCCTGGAGTGTAGGGGGGTCTAGCGGAGACCCACAAGAGACCCAGTACTTC
TRBV21-1	.	.	TRBJ2-7	CASSKEKHSLQLYEQYF	TGTGCCAGCAGCAAAGAAAAGCACAGCCTTCAGCTGTACGAGCAGTACTTC
TRBV15	.	.	TRBJ2-7	CATSQGEDEQYF	TGTGCCACCAGCCAGGGGGAGGACGAGCAGTACTTC
TRBV2	TRBD1	.	TRBJ2-7	CASVQTPDRVAHYEQYF	TGTGCCAGCGTCCAAACCCCCGACAGGGTGGCCCACTACGAGCAGTACTTC
TRBV9	TRBD1	.	TRBJ1-1	CASSVGTGVMNTEAFF	TGTGCCAGCAGCGTAGGGACAGGGGTTATGAACACTGAAGCTTTCTTT
TRBV19	.	.	TRBJ2-7	CASSPWAGVYEQYF	TGTGCCAGTAGCCCTTGGGCAGGGGTCTACGAGCAGTACTTC
TRBV19	.	.	TRBJ2-2	CASSNFAGELFF	TGTGCCAGTAGTAATTTTGCCGGGGAGCTGTTTTTT
TRBV6-4	.	.	TRBJ2-3	CASSSQEGTDTQYF	TGTGCCAGCAGCTCACAGGAGGGCACAGATACGCAGTATTTT
TRBV6-5	.	.	TRBJ2-3	CASGGSDTQYF	TGTGCCAGCGGGGGGTCAGATACGCAGTATTTT
TRBV28	TRBD1	.	TRBJ2-7	CASSLGGQGLSYEQYF	TGTGCCAGCAGTTTAGGGGGACAGGGCCTCTCCTACGAGCAGTACTTC
TRBV2	TRBD2	.	TRBJ2-7	CASSGRGGADEQYF	TGTGCCAGCAGTGGCCGGGGGGGTGCTGACGAGCAGTACTTC
TRBV5-6	.	.	TRBJ1-1	CASSLTGRTEAFF	TGTGCCAGCAGCTTGACAGGGCGGACTGAAGCTTTCTTT
TRBV15	.	.	TRBJ2-1	CATSSPRETLFF	TGTGCCACCAGCAGCCCCAGGGAAACGTTGTTCTTC
TRBV28	TRBD2	.	TRBJ2-7	CASHGLAGSPYEQYF	TGTGCCAGCCATGGACTAGCGGGTTCCCCCTACGAGCAGTACTTC
TRBV5-1	.	.	TRBJ2-2	CASSPSDPAGGELFF	TGCGCCAGCAGCCCCTCTGACCCCGCGGGCGGGGAGCTGTTTTTT
TRBV27	.	.	TRBJ2-5	CASSLWYGRPQETQYF	TGTGCCAGCAGTTTATGGTACGGAAGACCACAAGAGACCCAGTACTTC
TRBV27	.	.	TRBJ1-5	CASSSSTYSNQPQHF	TGTGCCAGCAGTTCCTCCACGTATAGCAATCAGCCCCAGCATTTT
TRBV6-1	TRBD1	.	TRBJ2-7	CASSPRQGFTYEQYF	TGTGCCAGCAGTCCACGACAGGGGTTCACATACGAGCAGTACTTC
TRBV19	.	.	TRBJ2-2	CASKANLVDTGTGELFF	TGTGCCAGTAAGGCCAACTTAGTCGATACGGGCACTGGGGAGCTGTTTTTT
TRBV6-1	.	.	TRBJ2-7	CASRNYEQYF	TGTGCCAGCAGGAACTACGAGCAGTACTTC
TRBV9	TRBD1	.	TRBJ2-2	CASSPRQGAMGELFF	TGTGCCAGCAGCCCACGACAGGGGGCGATGGGGGAGCTGTTTTTT
TRBV10-1	.	.	TRBJ2-2	CASRVRANTGELFF	TGCGCCAGCAGAGTGCGGGCGAACACCGGGGAGCTGTTTTTT
TRBV4-3	TRBD2	.	TRBJ2-7	CASSQARDYHLGEQYF	TGCGCCAGCAGCCAAGCGCGGGACTACCATTTAGGCGAGCAGTACTTC